Following are 3 T cell receptor beta chains from one sample sequenced in a study of cytomegalovirus exposure and HLA in healthy donors. Only in-frame clones appear in the TCRdb table, and some are missing; sequencing was by immunoSEQ multiplex PCR. The sample includes under 150,000 clones, approximately 90% of them seen just once. The sequenced material came from PBMCs. The receptor set was obtained from a man aged 18-30 years in good health and CMV-seronegative.

This sequence joins TRBV9 and TRBJ2-3; possibly TRBD2 for D (7 bases). From germline, CDR1 is SGDLS and CDR2 YYNGEE. The CDR3 length is 18 residues. Trimming took 4 bases from V and 5 from J, leaving 26 bases between them. The DNA of the CDR3 is TGTGCCAGCAGCTCCCGCCAGCGGGGAGCCCTACAGGGAGATACGCAGTATTTT. Its translation is CASSSRQRGALQGDTQYF.

This chain uses TRBV7-3 with TRBJ2-3, with 8 positions matching TRBD2. The CDR3 extends over 17 amino acids. Trimming removed 5 bases from V and 0 bases from J; junction bases left unmatched: 10. Germline values: CDR1 SGHTA, CDR2 FQGTGA. DNA for the CDR3: TGTGCCAGCAGCCCTCACCCGGCGGGGGGTAGCACAGATACGCAGTATTTT. Protein sequence: CASSPHPAGGSTDTQYF. Variable domain in full (rest from reference TRBV7-3 and TRBJ2-3): GAGVSQTPSNKVTEKGKYVELRCDPISGHTALYWYRQSLGQGPEFLIYFQGTGAADDSGLPNDRFFAVRPEGSVSTLKIQRTERGDSAVYLCASSPHPAGGSTDTQYFGPGTRLTVL.

This chain uses TRBV29-1 with TRBJ1-2; D remains unclear. The CDR3 runs to 12 residues. The V end lost 4 bases, the J end lost 4 bases, and 10 bases lay between the germline ends. Germline CDR1 reads SQVTM; CDR2 reads ANQGSEA. This chain's CDR3 is CSVVIASYGYTF. In DNA form, the CDR3 reads TGCAGCGTTGTGATAGCGAGCTATGGCTACACCTTC.